Listed below are T cell receptor beta chains from one sample, sequenced in a study of CD8+ T cells in alopecia areata. Assay: immunoSEQ multiplex PCR; the TCRdb copy retains only in-frame clones and omits some. The top ten clones hold 1.6% of a sample with under 250,000 clones, approximately 57% of them seen once. The sample in question was CD4+ T cells sorted from blood, obtained at week 4, from a patient treated with tofacitinib. The receptors here all came from a human donor with alopecia areata. Each CDR3 is given with its conserved first and last residue. Fields, in order: CDR3 protein, CDR3 DNA, clone size, V gene, D gene, J gene. The D gene is left open where the match is weak. Only some rows state a clone size, as once, few, many or a class for expanded clones.

CDR3aa: CACMTGLGDGYTF; CDR3nt: TGTGCCTGTATGACAGGGCTGGGAGATGGCTACACCTTC; abundance: NA; v_gene: TRBV30; d_gene: TRBD1; j_gene: TRBJ1-2
CDR3aa: CAIANRFPSTDTQYF; CDR3nt: TGTGCCATCGCCAACCGATTCCCTAGCACAGATACGCAGTATTTT; abundance: many; v_gene: TRBV10-3; d_gene: NA; j_gene: TRBJ2-3
CDR3aa: CSVNLASGANVLTF; CDR3nt: TGCAGCGTTAATCTGGCCTCTGGGGCCAACGTCCTGACTTTC; abundance: once; v_gene: TRBV29-1; d_gene: NA; j_gene: TRBJ2-6
CDR3aa: CASSLQRAEQYF; CDR3nt: TGTGCCAGCAGCTTGCAGCGCGCGGAGCAGTACTTC; abundance: NA; v_gene: TRBV5-6; d_gene: NA; j_gene: TRBJ2-7
CDR3aa: CAWSLQGSGTQYF; CDR3nt: TGTGCCTGGAGTCTACAGGGGAGCGGGACCCAGTACTTC; abundance: NA; v_gene: TRBV30; d_gene: TRBD1; j_gene: TRBJ2-5
CDR3aa: CASSLTSGFTDTQYF; CDR3nt: TGTGCCAGCAGCCTCACTAGCGGTTTCACAGATACGCAGTATTTT; abundance: NA; v_gene: TRBV7-8; d_gene: TRBD2; j_gene: TRBJ2-3
CDR3aa: CASSKTGDIQYF; CDR3nt: TGTGCCAGCAGCAAAACTGGGGACATTCAGTACTTC; abundance: NA; v_gene: TRBV7-2; d_gene: NA; j_gene: TRBJ2-4
CDR3aa: CALCRDRGEKLFF; CDR3nt: TGTGCCTTGTGCCGGGACAGGGGTGAAAAACTGTTTTTT; abundance: NA; v_gene: TRBV30; d_gene: TRBD1; j_gene: TRBJ1-4
CDR3aa: CASSLAGPTDTQYF; CDR3nt: TGTGCCAGCAGCTTAGCGGGGCCCACAGATACGCAGTATTTT; abundance: NA; v_gene: TRBV7-9; d_gene: NA; j_gene: TRBJ2-3
CDR3aa: CASSSQGLNSPLHF; CDR3nt: TGTGCCAGCAGCTCACAGGGTCTAAATTCACCCCTCCACTTT; abundance: NA; v_gene: TRBV11-2; d_gene: NA; j_gene: TRBJ1-6
CDR3aa: CASSQTGISGYTF; CDR3nt: TGTGCCAGCAGCCAGACAGGGATAAGCGGCTACACCTTC; abundance: few; v_gene: TRBV13; d_gene: TRBD1; j_gene: TRBJ1-2
CDR3aa: CASSARLAGNNEQFF; CDR3nt: TGTGCCAGCAGCGCCAGACTAGCGGGGAACAATGAGCAGTTCTTC; abundance: NA; v_gene: TRBV11-2; d_gene: TRBD2; j_gene: TRBJ2-1
CDR3aa: CASSEWSGEKLFF; CDR3nt: TGTGCCAGCAGTGAATGGTCCGGTGAAAAACTGTTTTTT; abundance: few; v_gene: TRBV2; d_gene: NA; j_gene: TRBJ1-4
CDR3aa: CASSFRGNSYEQYF; CDR3nt: TGCGCCAGCAGCTTCAGAGGTAACTCCTACGAGCAGTACTTC; abundance: NA; v_gene: TRBV5-1; d_gene: NA; j_gene: TRBJ2-7
CDR3aa: CASSENLREKLFF; CDR3nt: TGCGCCAGCAGTGAGAACCTCAGGGAAAAACTGTTTTTT; abundance: few; v_gene: TRBV10-2; d_gene: NA; j_gene: TRBJ1-4
CDR3aa: CAWSGSFRNTIYF; CDR3nt: TGTGCCTGGAGTGGATCCTTCAGGAACACCATATATTTT; abundance: NA; v_gene: TRBV30; d_gene: NA; j_gene: TRBJ1-3
CDR3aa: CASSLDSQETQYF; CDR3nt: TGCGCCAGCAGCTTGGACAGTCAAGAGACCCAGTACTTC; abundance: NA; v_gene: TRBV5-1; d_gene: NA; j_gene: TRBJ2-5
CDR3aa: CASSFILEGAETQYF; CDR3nt: TGTGCCAGCAGCTTCATCCTAGAGGGTGCGGAGACCCAGTACTTC; abundance: NA; v_gene: TRBV7-2; d_gene: NA; j_gene: TRBJ2-5
CDR3aa: CAWSVRTTGNSPLHF; CDR3nt: TGTGCCTGGAGTGTACGGACAACGGGTAATTCACCCCTCCACTTT; abundance: once; v_gene: TRBV30; d_gene: NA; j_gene: TRBJ1-6
CDR3aa: CASSVRLNTEAFF; CDR3nt: TGTGCCAGCAGCGTACGGTTGAACACTGAAGCTTTCTTT; abundance: once; v_gene: TRBV9; d_gene: NA; j_gene: TRBJ1-1
CDR3aa: CASLSGVLPYEQYF; CDR3nt: TGTGCCAGCCTGTCGGGAGTTCTCCCCTACGAGCAGTACTTC; abundance: NA; v_gene: TRBV6-1; d_gene: NA; j_gene: TRBJ2-7
CDR3aa: CASSEYPTGQETQYF; CDR3nt: TGTGCCAGCAGTGAATACCCGACAGGACAAGAGACCCAGTACTTC; abundance: NA; v_gene: TRBV25-1; d_gene: NA; j_gene: TRBJ2-5
CDR3aa: CASSPGQGINSPLHF; CDR3nt: TGCGCCAGCAGCCCAGGACAGGGGATTAATTCACCCCTCCACTTT; abundance: NA; v_gene: TRBV5-1; d_gene: TRBD1; j_gene: TRBJ1-6